This T cell receptor beta chain was profiled in a study of T cells in Graves' hyperthyroidism and ophthalmopathy. Study overall: Peripheral blood collection took place at initial diagnosis, before any treatment.

Ten or more counts support this clonotype. V shed 3 bases and J 0 bases; nucleotides not matched to a gene: 4. The CDR3 contains 16 residues. Looked up from germline, CDR1 is ENHRY and CDR2 is SYGVKD. RNA transcripts provided the source from which TCR beta CDR3 regions were amplified. The TCR CDR3 was amplified in a first-round RT-PCR using the HTBI primer set. TCRdb independently ran MiXCR on the multiplex PCR reads; one entry per CDR3 protein. The table lists 450,000 to 600,000 distinct CDR3 sequences, around 15% of them singletons. A lack of ophthalmopathy progression within 18 months defined stable Graves' hyperthyroidism. Uncontrolled infection, other autoimmune disease, pregnancy or lactation excluded patients.

The source of this sequence is a woman aged 40 to 49 with Graves' hyperthyroidism. V usage is TRBV10-3 and J usage is TRBJ2-7, with TRBD2 matching 11 bases. Sequenced sample: blood. The CDR3 DNA reads TGTGCCATCAGTGAAGCCGGGACTAGCGGCTCCTACGAGCAGTACTTC. This sequence encodes CAISEAGTSGSYEQYF.